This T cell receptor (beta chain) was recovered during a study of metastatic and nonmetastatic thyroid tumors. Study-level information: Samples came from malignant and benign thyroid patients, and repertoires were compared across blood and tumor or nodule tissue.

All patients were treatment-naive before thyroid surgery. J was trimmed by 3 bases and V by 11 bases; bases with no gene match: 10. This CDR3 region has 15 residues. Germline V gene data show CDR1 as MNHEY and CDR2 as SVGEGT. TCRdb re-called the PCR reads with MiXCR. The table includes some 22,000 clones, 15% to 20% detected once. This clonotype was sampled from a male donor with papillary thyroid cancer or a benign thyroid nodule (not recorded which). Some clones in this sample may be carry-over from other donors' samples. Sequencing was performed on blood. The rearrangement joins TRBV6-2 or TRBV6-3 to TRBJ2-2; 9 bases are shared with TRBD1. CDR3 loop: CAGRLGQGDTGELFF. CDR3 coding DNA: TGTGCCGGGAGATTGGGACAGGGCGACACCGGGGAGCTGTTTTTT.